This T cell receptor beta chain was captured in a study of cytomegalovirus exposure and HLA in healthy donors. Concerning this clone: Its antigen is as yet unknown.

The PCR contained 60 Vbeta and 13 Jbeta primers. Original data processing: A follow-up analysis tallied about 88 million unique TCR beta chains, roughly 11 million shared. Measured with immunoSEQ multiplex PCR; TCRdb has only the in-frame clones, and not every one. V, J and clone size derive from that table, while D and trimming were established from the DNA sequence. The table lists around 100,000 clones, around 74% of them singletons, with 12% to 15% in the top ten. V lost 5 bases and J 6 bases, leaving 19 bases between the germline ends. The CDR3 length is 15 residues. Germline V gives CDR1 SNHLY, CDR2 FYNNEI. Points from the study as a whole: Clonal expansion, a later analysis showed, was greater in HLA-associated TCR beta chains than in equally common others. TCR beta sequences numbering roughly 18,000 were associated with HLA alleles at 0.05 false discovery rate in a later analysis. For most TCR sequences rarity was the rule, although some public TCRs occurred in many donors.

The chain recombines TRBV2 with TRBJ2-5, with a possible D match to TRBD2 (5 bases). Sequencing was done on a sample of PBMCs. The origin of this receptor is a male donor in good health and CMV-seropositive. The CDR3 sequence: CASSPPRGVGKTQYF. CDR3 nucleotide sequence: TGTGCCAGCAGTCCCCCTCGGGGTGTGGGGAAGACCCAGTACTTC.